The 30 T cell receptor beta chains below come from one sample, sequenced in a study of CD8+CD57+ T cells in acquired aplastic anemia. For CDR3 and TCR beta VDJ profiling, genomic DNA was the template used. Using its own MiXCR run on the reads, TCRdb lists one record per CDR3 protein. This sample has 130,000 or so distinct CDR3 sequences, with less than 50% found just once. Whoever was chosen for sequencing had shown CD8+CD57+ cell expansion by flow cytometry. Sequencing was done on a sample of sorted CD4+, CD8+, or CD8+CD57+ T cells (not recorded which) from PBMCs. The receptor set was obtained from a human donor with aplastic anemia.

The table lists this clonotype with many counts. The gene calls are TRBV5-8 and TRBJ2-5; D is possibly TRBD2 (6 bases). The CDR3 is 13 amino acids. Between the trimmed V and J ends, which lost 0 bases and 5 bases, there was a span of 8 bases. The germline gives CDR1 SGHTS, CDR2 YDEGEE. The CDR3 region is CASSLVGGETQYF. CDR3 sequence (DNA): TGTGCCAGCAGCTTGGTCGGGGGTGAGACCCAGTACTTC.

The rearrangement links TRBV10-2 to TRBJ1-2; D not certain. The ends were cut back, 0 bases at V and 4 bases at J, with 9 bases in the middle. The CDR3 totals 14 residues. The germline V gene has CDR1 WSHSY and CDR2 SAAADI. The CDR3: CASSESKAAYGYTF. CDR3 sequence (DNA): TGCGCCAGCAGTGAGTCAAAGGCAGCCTATGGCTACACCTTC.

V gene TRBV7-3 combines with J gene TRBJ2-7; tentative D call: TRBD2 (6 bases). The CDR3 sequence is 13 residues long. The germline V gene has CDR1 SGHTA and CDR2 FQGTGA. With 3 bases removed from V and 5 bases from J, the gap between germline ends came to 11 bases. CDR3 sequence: CASSFGGFNEQYF. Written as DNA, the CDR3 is TGTGCCAGCAGCTTCGGGGGTTTCAACGAGCAGTACTTC.

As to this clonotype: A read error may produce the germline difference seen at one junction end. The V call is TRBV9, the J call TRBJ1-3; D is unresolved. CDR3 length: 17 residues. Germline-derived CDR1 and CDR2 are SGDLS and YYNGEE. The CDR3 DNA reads TGTGCCAGCAGCGTAGCTACGGAAGGCGCCTCTGAAAACACCATATATTTT. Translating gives CASSVATEGASENTIYF.

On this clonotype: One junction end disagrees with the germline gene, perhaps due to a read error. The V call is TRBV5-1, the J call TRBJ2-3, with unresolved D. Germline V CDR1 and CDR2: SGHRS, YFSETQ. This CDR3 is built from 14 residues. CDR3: CASSLGDFTDTRYF. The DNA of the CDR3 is TGCGCCAGCAGCTTGGGAGACTTCACAGATACGCGGTATTTT.

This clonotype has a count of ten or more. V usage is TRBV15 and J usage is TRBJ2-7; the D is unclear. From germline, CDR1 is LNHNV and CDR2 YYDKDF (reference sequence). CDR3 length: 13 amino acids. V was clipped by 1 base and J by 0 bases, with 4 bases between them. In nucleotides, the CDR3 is TGTGCCACCAGCAGAGCTAGCTCCTACGAGCAGTACTTC. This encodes CATSRASSYEQYF.

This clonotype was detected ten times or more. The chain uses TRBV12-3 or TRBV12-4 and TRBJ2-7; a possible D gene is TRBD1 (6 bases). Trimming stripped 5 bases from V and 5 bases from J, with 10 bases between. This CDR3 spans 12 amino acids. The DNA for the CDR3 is TGTGCCAGCAGTCCTTCAGGGGACGAGCAGTACGTC. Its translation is CASSPSGDEQYV.

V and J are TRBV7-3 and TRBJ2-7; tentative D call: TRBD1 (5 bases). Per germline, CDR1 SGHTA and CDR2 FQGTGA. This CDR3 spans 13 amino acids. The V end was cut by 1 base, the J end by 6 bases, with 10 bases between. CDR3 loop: CASSLSVQGEQYF. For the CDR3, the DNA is TGTGCCAGCAGCTTAAGTGTGCAGGGCGAGCAGTACTTC.

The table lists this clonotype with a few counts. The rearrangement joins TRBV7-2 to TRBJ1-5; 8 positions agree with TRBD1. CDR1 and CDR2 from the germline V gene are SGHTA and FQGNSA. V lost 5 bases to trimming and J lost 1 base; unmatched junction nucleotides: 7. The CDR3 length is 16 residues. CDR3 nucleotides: TGTGCCAGCAGCCTGTGGACAGGGACGAGCAATCAGCCCCAGCATTTT. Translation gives CASSLWTGTSNQPQHF.

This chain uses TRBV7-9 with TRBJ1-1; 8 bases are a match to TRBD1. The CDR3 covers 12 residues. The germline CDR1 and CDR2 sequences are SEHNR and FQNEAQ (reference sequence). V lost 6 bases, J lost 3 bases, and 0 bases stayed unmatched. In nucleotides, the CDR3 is TGTGCCAGCAGGGGACAGGACACTGAAGCTTTCTTT. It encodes CASRGQDTEAFF.

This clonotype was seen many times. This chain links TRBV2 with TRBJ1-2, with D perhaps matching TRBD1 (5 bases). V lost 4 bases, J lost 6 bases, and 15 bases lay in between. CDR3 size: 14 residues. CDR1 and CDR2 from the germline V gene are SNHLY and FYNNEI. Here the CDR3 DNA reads TGTGCCAGCAGTGCGTACAGGAGTTACAATGGCTACACCTTC. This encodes CASSAYRSYNGYTF.

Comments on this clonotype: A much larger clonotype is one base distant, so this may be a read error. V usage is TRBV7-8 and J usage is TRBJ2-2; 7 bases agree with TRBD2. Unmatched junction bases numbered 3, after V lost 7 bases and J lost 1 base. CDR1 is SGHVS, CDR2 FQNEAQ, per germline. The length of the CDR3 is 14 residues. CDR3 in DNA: TGTGCCAGCAACTGGGGGGGGAACACCGGGGAGCTGTTTTTT. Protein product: CASNWGGNTGELFF.

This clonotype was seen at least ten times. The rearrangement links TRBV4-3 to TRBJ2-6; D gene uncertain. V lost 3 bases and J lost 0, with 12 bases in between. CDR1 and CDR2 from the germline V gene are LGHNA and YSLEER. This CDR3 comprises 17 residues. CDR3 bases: TGCGCCAGCAGCCACAAAGGGATCACCTCTGGGGCCAACGTCCTGACTTTC. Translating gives CASSHKGITSGANVLTF.

CDR3: CASRPGTGSFGYTF. CDR3 sequence (DNA): TGCGCCAGCAGACCTGGGACAGGGAGTTTTGGCTACACCTTC. The rearrangement links TRBV5-1 to TRBJ1-2, with 9 bases matching TRBD1. V dropped 5 bases and J dropped 7; count of bases not matched to a gene: 9. Germline lookup yields CDR1 SGHRS and CDR2 YFSETQ. This CDR3 comprises 14 residues.

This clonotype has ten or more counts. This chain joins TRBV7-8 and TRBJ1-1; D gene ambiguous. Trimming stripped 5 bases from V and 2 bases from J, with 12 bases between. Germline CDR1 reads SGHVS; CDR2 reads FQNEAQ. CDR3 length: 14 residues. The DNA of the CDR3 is TGTGCCAGCAGCGCCCTGGCAGTTAACACTGAAGCTTTCTTT. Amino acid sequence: CASSALAVNTEAFF.

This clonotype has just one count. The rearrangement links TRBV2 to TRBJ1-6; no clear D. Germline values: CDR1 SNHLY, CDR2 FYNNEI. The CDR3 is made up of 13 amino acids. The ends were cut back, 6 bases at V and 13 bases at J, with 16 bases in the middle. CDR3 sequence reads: CASSTDPKGPLHF. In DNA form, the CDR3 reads TGTGCCAGCAGCACGGACCCGAAAGGTCCCCTCCACTTT.

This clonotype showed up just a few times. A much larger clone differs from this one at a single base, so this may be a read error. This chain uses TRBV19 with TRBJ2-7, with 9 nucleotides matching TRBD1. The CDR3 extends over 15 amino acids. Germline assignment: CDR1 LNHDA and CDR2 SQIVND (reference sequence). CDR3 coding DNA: TGTGCCAGTAGTATCGGACAGGGGCAAGGCTACGAGCAGTGCTTC. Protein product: CASSIGQGQGYEQCF.

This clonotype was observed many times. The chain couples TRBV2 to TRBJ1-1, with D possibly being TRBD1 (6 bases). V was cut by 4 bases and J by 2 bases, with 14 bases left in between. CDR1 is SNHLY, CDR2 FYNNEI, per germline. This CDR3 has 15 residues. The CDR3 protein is CASSAGGHINTEAFF. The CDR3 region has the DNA TGTGCCAGCAGTGCGGGGGGACACATTAACACTGAAGCTTTCTTT.

The CDR3 DNA reads TGTGCCAGCAGCTTATCTTGGACTAGCGGGGGGGCCGGGGAGCAGTACTTC. This codes for CASSLSWTSGGAGEQYF. V gene TRBV7-8 combines with J gene TRBJ2-7, with 15 bases fitting TRBD2. The J segment lost 7 bases and the V segment lost 2 bases, leaving 9 bases of the junction unmatched. The CDR3 runs to 17 residues. CDR1 and CDR2 (germline): SGHVS, FQNEAQ.

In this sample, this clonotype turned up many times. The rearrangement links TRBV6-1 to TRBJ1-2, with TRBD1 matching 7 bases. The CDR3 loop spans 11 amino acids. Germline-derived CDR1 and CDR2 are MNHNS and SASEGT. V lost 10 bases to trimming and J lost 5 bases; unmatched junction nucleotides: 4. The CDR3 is CATGTVYGYTF. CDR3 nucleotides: TGTGCCACCGGGACAGTTTATGGCTACACCTTC.

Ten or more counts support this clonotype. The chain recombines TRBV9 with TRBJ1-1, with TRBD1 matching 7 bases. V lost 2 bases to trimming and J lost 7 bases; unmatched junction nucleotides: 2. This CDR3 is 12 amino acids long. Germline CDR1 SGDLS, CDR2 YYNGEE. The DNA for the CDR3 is TGTGCCAGCAGCGTCCAGGGGGATGAAGCTTTCTTT. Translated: CASSVQGDEAFF.

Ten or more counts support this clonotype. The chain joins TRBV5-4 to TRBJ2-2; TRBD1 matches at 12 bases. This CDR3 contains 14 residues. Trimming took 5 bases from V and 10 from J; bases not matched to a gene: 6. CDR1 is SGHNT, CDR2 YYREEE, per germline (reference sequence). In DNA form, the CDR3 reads TGTGCCAGCAGTCGGGACAGGGGGCAAGAGGAGCTGTTTTTT. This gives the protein CASSRDRGQEELFF. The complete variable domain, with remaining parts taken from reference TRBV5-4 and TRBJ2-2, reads ETGVTQSPTHLIKTRGQQVTLRCSSQSGHNTVSWYQQALGQGPQFIFQYYREEENGRGNFPPRFSGLQFPNYSSELNVNALELDDSALYLCASSRDRGQEELFFGEGSRLTVL.

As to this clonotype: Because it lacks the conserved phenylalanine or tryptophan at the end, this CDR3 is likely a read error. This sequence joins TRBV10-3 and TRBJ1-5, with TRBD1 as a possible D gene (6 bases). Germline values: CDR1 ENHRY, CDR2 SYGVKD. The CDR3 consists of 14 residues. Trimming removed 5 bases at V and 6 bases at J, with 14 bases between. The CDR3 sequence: CAISRGGGGQPQHL. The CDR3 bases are TGTGCCATCAGTAGAGGGGGAGGGGGTCAGCCCCAGCATCTT.

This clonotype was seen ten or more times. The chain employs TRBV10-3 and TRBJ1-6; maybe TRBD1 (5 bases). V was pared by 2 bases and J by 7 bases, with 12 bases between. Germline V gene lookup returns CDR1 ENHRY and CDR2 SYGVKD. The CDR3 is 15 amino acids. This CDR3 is CAISEKGPSNSPLHF. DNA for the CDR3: TGTGCCATCAGTGAGAAGGGACCGAGCAATTCACCCCTCCACTTT.

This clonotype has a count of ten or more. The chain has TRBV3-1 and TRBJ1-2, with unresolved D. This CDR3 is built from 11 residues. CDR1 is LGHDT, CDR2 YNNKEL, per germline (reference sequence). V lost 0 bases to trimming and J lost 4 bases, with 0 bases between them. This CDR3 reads CASSQDYGYTF. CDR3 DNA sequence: TGTGCCAGCAGCCAAGACTATGGCTACACCTTC.

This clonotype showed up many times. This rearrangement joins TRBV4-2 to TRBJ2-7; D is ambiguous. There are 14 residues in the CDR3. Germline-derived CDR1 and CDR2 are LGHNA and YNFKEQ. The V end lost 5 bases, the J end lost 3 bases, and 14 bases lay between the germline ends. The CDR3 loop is CASSTRYSLYEQYF. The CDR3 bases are TGTGCCAGCAGCACCCGATACTCACTCTACGAGCAGTACTTC.

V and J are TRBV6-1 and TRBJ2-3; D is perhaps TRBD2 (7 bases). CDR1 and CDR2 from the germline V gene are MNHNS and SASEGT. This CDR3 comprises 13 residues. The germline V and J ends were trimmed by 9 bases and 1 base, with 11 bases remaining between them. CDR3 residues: CASGGGRTDTQYF. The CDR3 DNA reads TGTGCCAGTGGCGGGGGCCGCACAGATACGCAGTATTTT.

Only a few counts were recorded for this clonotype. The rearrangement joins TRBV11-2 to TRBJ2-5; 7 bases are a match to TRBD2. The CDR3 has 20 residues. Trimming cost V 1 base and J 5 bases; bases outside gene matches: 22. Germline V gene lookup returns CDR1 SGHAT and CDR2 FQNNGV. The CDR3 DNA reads TGTGCCAGCAGCTTAGGGGCTGTAGCGGGCTTTAGGGTTCGGCCTGAGACCCAGTACTTC. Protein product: CASSLGAVAGFRVRPETQYF.

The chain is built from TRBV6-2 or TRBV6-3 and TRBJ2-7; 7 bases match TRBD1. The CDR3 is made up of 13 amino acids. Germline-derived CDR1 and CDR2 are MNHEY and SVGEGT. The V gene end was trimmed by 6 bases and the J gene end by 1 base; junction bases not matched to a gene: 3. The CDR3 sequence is CASRRDSSYEQYF. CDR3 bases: TGTGCCAGCAGGAGGGACAGTTCCTACGAGCAGTACTTC.

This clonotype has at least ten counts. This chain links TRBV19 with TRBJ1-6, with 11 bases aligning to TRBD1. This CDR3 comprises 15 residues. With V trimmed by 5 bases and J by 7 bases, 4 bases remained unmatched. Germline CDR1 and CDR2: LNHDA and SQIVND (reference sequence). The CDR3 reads CASSLRDRGNSPLHF. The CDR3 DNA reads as TGTGCCAGTAGTCTAAGGGACAGGGGGAATTCACCCCTCCACTTT. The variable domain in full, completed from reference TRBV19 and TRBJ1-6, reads DGGITQSPKYLFRKEGQNVTLSCEQNLNHDAMYWYRQDPGQGLRLIYYSQIVNDFQKGDIAEGYSVSREKKESFPLTVTSAQKNPTAFYLCASSLRDRGNSPLHFGNGTRLTVT.